This T cell receptor beta chain was obtained from a study of TIL therapy for anti-PD-1-resistant metastatic lung cancer (dated by TCRdb to the early 2020s). Regarding the study in general: Tumors were harvested prior to any PD-1/PD-L1 blockade, after which nivolumab was administered to patients, and lymphodepletion, expanded TIL infusion and IL-2 were given to patients who progressed. Enrolled patients had a median age of 54 years (range about 35-85) and a median tumor PD-L1 proportion score of around 5.6%. Most of the cohort had lung adenocarcinoma, several tumors were EGFR-mutant and two were ALK-rearranged, and half of the patients were current or former smokers. A median non-synonymous tumor mutation burden of more than 1.2 mutations per megabase was determined across the cohort by whole-exome sequencing. T cell receptor beta sequencing of tumor and peripheral blood was used to follow clonotypes across the tumor, the expanded TIL product and serial blood samples.

The research as a whole found: The cohort was highly selected, including more treatment-naive, never-smoker and oncogene-addicted patients than is typical, which limits generalizability. The study protocol defined all tumor marker inferences as exploratory. The baseline peripheral repertoire was partially replaced by infused TIL clonotypes, which then decayed over months, and persistence showed no apparent association with response.

Germline trimming: 0 bases from V, 7 bases from J; junction bases outside gene matches: 7. The CDR3 goes from the cysteine to the phenylalanine over 16 residues. Of the read, only the CDR3 DNA is kept; its 48 bases are in frame from base 1. CDR1 and CDR2, looked up from the germline V gene, are MNHEY and SVGAGI. A word on this clone: The antigen this receptor binds is unknown. Base qualities are not recorded, but no much larger clone differs from it by a single base.

TCR beta CDR3 regions were amplified from genomic DNA with the immunoSEQ v3 hsTCRB kit using bias-controlled multiplex PCR. TCR libraries were sequenced on an Illumina NextSeq 500 to approximately 2 million read pairs for survey level or roughly 4.5-6.5 million for deep level. The published analysis was carried out like this. V, D and J genes were assigned, non-productive sequences were removed, and clonality was reported by immunoSEQ Analyzer software. Repertoires of infused TIL and blood were compared using productive Simpson clonality and the Morisita overlap index of productive TRB rearrangements. Absolute clonotype counts in blood were estimated by multiplying the lymphocyte count by the CD3+ fraction and by the productive frequency of the clone. As stored in TCRdb, this immuneACCESS dataset retains in-frame rearrangements with V and J assigned. A fraction of the clones does not appear; measured against another copy, unresolved V genes explain less than half of the discrepancy, and the remainder lacks a known reason. From that table come the V and J calls and clone size; the DNA was used to work out D and trimming. This sample holds 25,000 to 35,000 clones; 74% were observed only once. The ten largest clones add up to approximately 2.7% of the sample.

This specimen's time point label, per the study, means: pre-treatment sample, taken before nivolumab and TIL therapy. Between late 2017 and 2020, a dual-center phase I trial enrolled adults who had stage 4 NSCLC. Samples came from a single-arm, open-label phase I trial of tumor-infiltrating lymphocyte therapy with nivolumab in advanced non-small cell lung cancer. Mononuclear cells from blood collected in EDTA tubes were isolated on a Ficoll gradient and snap-frozen as pellets, and DNA was then extracted using a Qiagen mini-prep kit. The TCR comes from a woman aged 25-80 years with non-small cell lung cancer. The specimen was blood, collected at baseline. The sequence is built from TRBV6-5 and TRBJ2-3; 10 of the junction bases match TRBD2. For the CDR3, the sequence is CASSYSRAGGYNTQYF. The nucleotide sequence is given as TGTGCCAGCAGTTACTCCCGAGCGGGAGGGTACAATACGCAGTATTTT.